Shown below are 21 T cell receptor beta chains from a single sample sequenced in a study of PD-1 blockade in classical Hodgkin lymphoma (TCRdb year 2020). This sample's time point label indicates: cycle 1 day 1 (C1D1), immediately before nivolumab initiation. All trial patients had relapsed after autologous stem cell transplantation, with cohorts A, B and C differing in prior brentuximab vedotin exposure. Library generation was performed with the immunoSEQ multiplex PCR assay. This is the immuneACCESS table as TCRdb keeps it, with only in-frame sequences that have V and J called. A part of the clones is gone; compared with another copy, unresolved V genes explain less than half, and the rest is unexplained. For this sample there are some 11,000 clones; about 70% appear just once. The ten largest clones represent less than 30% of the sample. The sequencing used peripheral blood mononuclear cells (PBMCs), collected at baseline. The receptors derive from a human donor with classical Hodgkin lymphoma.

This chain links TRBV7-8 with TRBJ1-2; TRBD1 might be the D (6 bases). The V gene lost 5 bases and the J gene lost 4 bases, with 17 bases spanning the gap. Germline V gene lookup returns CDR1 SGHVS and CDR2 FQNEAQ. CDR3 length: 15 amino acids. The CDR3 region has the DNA TGTGCCAGCAGCCCATCGACAGGAGAATTCTATGGCTACACCTTC. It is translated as CASSPSTGEFYGYTF.

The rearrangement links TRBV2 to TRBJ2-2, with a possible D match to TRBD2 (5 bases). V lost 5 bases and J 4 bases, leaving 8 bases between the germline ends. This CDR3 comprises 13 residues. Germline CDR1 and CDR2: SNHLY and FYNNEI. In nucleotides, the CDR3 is TGTGCCAGCAGTCCGCGGGTCACCGGGGAGCTGTTTTTT. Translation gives CASSPRVTGELFF.

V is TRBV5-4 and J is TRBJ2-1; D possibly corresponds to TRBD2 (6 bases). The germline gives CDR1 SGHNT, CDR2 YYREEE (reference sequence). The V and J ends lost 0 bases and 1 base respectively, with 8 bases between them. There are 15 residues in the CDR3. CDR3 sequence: CASSLAGDSYNEQFF. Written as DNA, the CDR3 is TGTGCCAGCAGCTTGGCGGGGGATTCCTACAATGAGCAGTTCTTC.

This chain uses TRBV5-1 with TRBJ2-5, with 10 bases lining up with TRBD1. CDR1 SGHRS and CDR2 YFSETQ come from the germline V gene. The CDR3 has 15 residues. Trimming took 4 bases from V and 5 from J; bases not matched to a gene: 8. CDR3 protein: CASSRATGGVETQYF. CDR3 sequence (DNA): TGCGCCAGCAGCCGCGCGACAGGGGGCGTGGAGACCCAGTACTTC.

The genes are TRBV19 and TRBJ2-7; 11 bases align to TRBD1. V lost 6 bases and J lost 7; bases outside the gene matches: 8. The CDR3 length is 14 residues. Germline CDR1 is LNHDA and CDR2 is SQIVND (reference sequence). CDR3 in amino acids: CASRRTGGAAEQYF. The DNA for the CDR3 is TGTGCCAGTAGGAGGACAGGGGGCGCGGCAGAGCAGTACTTC. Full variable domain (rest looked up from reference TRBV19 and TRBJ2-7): DGGITQSPKYLFRKEGQNVTLSCEQNLNHDAMYWYRQDPGQGLRLIYYSQIVNDFQKGDIAEGYSVSREKKESFPLTVTSAQKNPTAFYLCASRRTGGAAEQYFGPGTRLTVT.

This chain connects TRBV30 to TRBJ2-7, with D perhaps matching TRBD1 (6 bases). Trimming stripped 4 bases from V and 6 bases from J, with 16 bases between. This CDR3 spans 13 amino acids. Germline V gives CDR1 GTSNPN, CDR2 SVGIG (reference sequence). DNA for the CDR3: TGTGCCTGGAACAGGGTCAGTCGCGGCGAGCAGTACTTC. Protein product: CAWNRVSRGEQYF.

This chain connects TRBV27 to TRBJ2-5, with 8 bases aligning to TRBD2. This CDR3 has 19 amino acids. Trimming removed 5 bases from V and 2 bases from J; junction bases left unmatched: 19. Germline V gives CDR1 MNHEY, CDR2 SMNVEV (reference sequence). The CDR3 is CASSKGPGGRIREQETQYF. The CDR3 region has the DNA TGTGCCAGCAGTAAGGGACCGGGGGGGAGGATTCGGGAACAAGAGACCCAGTACTTC.

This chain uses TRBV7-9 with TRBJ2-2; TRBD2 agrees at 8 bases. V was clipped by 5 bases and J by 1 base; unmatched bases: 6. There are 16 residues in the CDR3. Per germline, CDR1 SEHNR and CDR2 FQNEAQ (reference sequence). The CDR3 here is CASSPPGLGNTGELFF. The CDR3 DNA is TGTGCCAGCAGCCCCCCGGGACTAGGGAACACCGGGGAGCTGTTTTTT.

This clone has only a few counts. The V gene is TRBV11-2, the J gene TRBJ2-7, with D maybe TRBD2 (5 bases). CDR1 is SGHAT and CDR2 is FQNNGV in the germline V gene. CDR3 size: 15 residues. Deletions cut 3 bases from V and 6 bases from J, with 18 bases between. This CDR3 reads CASSLDGGRPIEQYF. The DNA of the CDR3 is TGTGCCAGCAGCTTGGACGGAGGACGACCTATCGAGCAGTACTTC. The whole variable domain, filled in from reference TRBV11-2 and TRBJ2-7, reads EAGVAQSPRYKIIEKRQSVAFWCNPISGHATLYWYQQILGQGPKLLIQFQNNGVVDDSQLPKDRFSAERLKGVDSTLKIQPAKLEDSAVYLCASSLDGGRPIEQYFGPGTRLTVT.

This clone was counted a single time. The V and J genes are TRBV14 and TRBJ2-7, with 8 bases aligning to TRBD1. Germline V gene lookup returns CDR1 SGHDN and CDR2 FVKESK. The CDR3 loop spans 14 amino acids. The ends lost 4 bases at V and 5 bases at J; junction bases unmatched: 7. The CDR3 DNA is TGTGCCAGCAGCCTAGGACAGGGATTCCACGAGCAGTACTTC. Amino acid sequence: CASSLGQGFHEQYF.

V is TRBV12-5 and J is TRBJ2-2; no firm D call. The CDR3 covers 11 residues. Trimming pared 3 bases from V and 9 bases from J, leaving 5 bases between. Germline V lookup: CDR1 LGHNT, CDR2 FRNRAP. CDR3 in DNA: TGTGCTAGTGGTTTCAGACGGGAGCTGTTTTTT. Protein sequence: CASGFRRELFF.

CDR3 in amino acids: CASSPRQGWTEAFF. CDR3 in DNA: TGTGCCAGCAGTCCCCGACAGGGATGGACTGAAGCTTTCTTT. The chain joins TRBV6-1 to TRBJ1-1; TRBD1 matches at 7 bases. Germline assignment: CDR1 MNHNS and CDR2 SASEGT. There are 14 residues in the CDR3. With V trimmed by 5 bases and J by 5 bases, 8 bases remained unmatched.

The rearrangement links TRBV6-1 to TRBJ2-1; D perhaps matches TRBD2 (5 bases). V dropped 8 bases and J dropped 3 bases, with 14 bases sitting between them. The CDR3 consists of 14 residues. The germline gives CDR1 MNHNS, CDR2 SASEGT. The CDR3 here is CASVGAAYYNEQFF. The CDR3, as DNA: TGTGCCAGCGTGGGAGCGGCGTACTACAATGAGCAGTTCTTC.

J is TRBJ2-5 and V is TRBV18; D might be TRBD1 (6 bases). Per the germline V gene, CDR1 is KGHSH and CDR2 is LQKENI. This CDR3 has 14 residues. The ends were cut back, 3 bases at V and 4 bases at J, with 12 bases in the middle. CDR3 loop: CASSPQQGTETQYF. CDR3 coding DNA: TGTGCCAGCTCACCCCAACAGGGAACAGAGACCCAGTACTTC. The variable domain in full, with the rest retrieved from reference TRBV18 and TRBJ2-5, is NAGVMQNPRHLVRRRGQEARLRCSPMKGHSHVYWYRQLPEEGLKFMVYLQKENIIDESGMPKERFSAEFPKEGPSILRIQQVVRGDSAAYFCASSPQQGTETQYFGPGTRLLVL.

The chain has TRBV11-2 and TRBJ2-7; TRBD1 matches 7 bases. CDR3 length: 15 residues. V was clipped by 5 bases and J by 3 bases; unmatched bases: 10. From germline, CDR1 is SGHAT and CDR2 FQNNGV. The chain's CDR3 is CASSVPGTADYEQYF. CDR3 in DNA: TGTGCCAGCAGCGTTCCAGGGACAGCTGACTACGAGCAGTACTTC.

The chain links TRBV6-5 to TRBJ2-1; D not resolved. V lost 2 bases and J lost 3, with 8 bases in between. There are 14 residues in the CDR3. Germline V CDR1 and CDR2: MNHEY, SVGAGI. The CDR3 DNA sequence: TGTGCCAGCAGTTACACGGATTACTACAATGAGCAGTTCTTC. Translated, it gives CASSYTDYYNEQFF.

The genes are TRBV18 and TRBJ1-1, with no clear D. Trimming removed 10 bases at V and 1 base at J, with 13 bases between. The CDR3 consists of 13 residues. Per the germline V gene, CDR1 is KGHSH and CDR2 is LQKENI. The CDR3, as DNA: TGTGCCACCCAGAATGCAGGGAACACTGAAGCTTTCTTT. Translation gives CATQNAGNTEAFF.

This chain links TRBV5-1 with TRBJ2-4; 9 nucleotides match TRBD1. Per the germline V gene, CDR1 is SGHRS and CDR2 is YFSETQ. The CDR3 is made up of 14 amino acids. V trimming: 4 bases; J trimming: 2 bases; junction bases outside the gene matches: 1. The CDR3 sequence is CASSGTGPKNIQYF. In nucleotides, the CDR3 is TGCGCCAGCAGCGGGACAGGGCCCAAAAACATTCAGTACTTC.

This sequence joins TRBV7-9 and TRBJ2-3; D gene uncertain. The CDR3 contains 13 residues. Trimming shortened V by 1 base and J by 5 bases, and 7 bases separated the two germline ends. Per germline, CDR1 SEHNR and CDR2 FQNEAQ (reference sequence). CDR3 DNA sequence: TGTGCCAGCAGCTTAGGGTCCGGAGATACGCAGTATTTT. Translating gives CASSLGSGDTQYF.

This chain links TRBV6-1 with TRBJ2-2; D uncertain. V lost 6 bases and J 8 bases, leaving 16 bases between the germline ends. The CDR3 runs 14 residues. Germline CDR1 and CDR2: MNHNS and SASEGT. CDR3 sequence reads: CASRQLGIAGELFF. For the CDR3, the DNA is TGTGCCAGCAGGCAGCTAGGGATTGCGGGGGAGCTGTTTTTT.

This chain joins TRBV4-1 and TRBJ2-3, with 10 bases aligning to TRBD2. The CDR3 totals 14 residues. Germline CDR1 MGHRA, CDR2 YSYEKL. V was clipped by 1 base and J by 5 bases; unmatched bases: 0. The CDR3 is CASSQVAGGDTQYF. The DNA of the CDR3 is TGCGCCAGCAGCCAAGTAGCGGGAGGAGATACGCAGTATTTT.